Sequencing of this T cell receptor (beta chain) was carried out in a study of Tregs in tolerant kidney transplant recipients. The study, taken as a whole, reports: The small number of patients limits these findings pending further validation. In tolerant patients, donor-specific Tregs outgrew total Tregs, suggesting antigen-driven expansion.

Germline V CDR1 and CDR2: SGHNT, YENEEA. Trimming removed 6 bases at V and 7 bases at J, with 18 bases between. The CDR3 is 15 residues long. TCRdb's copy holds only in-frame clones and misses some; the assay was immunoSEQ multiplex PCR. This sample has 75,000 to 100,000 clones, with approximately 94% found just once. Mixed chimerism was transient after nonmyeloablative marrow transplants from related graft donors. On this clone itself: Its antigen is currently unknown.

The sample consisted of CD4+ T cells from blood (PBMCs), taken 12 months after the transplant. The sequence was collected from a human patient who received a combined kidney and bone marrow transplant. T cells may partly derive from the graft donor. The gene calls are TRBV11-3 and TRBJ2-2; weak D call: TRBD2 (7 bases). CDR3 sequence (DNA): TGTGCCAGCAGTCCCGGGGGGCCCTCCGTCGGGGAGCTGTTTTTT. This codes for CASSPGGPSVGELFF.